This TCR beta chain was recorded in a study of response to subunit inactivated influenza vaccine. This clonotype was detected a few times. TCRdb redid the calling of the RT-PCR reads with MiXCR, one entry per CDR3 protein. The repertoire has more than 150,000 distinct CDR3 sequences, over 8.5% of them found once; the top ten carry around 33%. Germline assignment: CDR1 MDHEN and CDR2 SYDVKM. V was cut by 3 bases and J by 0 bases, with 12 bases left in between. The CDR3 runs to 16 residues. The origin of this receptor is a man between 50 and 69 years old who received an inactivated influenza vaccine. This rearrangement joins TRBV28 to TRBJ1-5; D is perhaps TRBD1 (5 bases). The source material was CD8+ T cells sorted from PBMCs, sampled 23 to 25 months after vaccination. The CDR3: CASSFFTGTSNQPQHF. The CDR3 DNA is TGTGCCAGCAGTTTTTTCACAGGAACTAGCAATCAGCCCCAGCATTTT.